The rows below give T cell receptor beta chains drawn from one sample of a study of T-cell memory formation after mild COVID-19. TCRdb fed the 5' RACE reads into MiXCR, producing one record per CDR3 protein. The profile covers just over 350,000 distinct CDR3 sequences, with approximately 14% appearing a single time and 20% to 25% taken by the ten largest. Sequenced material: PBMCs or a T cell subset sorted from them (not recorded which). The source is a man aged 18 to 30 who had mild COVID-19 (a few samples of this study predate the infection). Cell type and time point are not known. The CDR3 runs from the conserved cysteine through the conserved F or W. Fields, in order: D gene, V gene, clone size, J gene, CDR3 DNA, CDR3 protein. A D gene is named only where the DNA matches it firmly. Clone sizes are given selectively: once, few, many, or a class where the clone is expanded.

TRBD2	TRBV29-1	-	TRBJ2-1	TGCAGCGTTGAAGGCGGGACTAGCAGGCCAGGGCAGTTCTTC	CSVEGGTSRPGQFF
-	TRBV20-1	-	TRBJ2-3	TGCAGTGCGATCTCCCTCCCCACAGATACGCAGTATTTT	CSAISLPTDTQYF
-	TRBV5-5	-	TRBJ2-1	TGTGCCAGCACCCCATGGGGAGCCGGTGAGCAGTTCTTC	CASTPWGAGEQFF
TRBD2	TRBV29-1	few	TRBJ2-5	TGCAGCTCTAGCGGGTCCAACACGGAGACCCAGTACTTC	CSSSGSNTETQYF
-	TRBV11-2	-	TRBJ2-2	TGTGCCAGCACCCGGAGAGCGGGCGGACTACTGAACACCGGGGAGCTGTTTTTT	CASTRRAGGLLNTGELFF
-	TRBV7-3	few	TRBJ2-3	TGTGCCAGCCCTAAAGACGGCTATAGCACAGATACGCAGTATTTT	CASPKDGYSTDTQYF
-	TRBV4-3	many	TRBJ2-1	TGCGCCAGCAGCCAAGGACCGTACAATGAGCAGTTCTTC	CASSQGPYNEQFF
-	TRBV7-2	few	TRBJ1-2	TGTGCCAGCAGCTGGGGCCTTAAGTATGGCTACACCTTC	CASSWGLKYGYTF
-	TRBV7-9	few	TRBJ2-7	TGTGCCAGCAGCACTACAGGTTTGACTTCCTACGAGCAGTACTTC	CASSTTGLTSYEQYF
TRBD2	TRBV4-3	-	TRBJ2-1	TGCGCCAGCAGCCAAGAGCCGGGGGGCTCCTACAATGAGCAGTTCTTC	CASSQEPGGSYNEQFF
-	TRBV27	-	TRBJ2-6	TGTGCCAGCAGTTTATTTAATGGGGCCAACGTCCTGACTTTC	CASSLFNGANVLTF
-	TRBV11-2	-	TRBJ1-4	TGTGCCAGCAGCCCCGCGGGCCTCCGCCCCTTTGGTGAAAAACTGTTTTTT	CASSPAGLRPFGEKLFF
-	TRBV20-1	-	TRBJ1-1	TGCAGTGCCACGGGACGGAACACTGAAGCTTTCTTT	CSATGRNTEAFF
-	TRBV25-1	-	TRBJ1-1	TGTGCCAGCAGTGACAGGGTGAACACTGAAGCTTTCTTT	CASSDRVNTEAFF
-	TRBV27	-	TRBJ1-5	TGTGCCAGCAGCCCAATGACAGGATCTCAGCCCCAGCATTTT	CASSPMTGSQPQHF
TRBD2	TRBV11-1	few	TRBJ2-1	TGTGCCAGCAGCTTTCTTGCCGGGACTAGCAACAATGAGCAGTTCTTC	CASSFLAGTSNNEQFF